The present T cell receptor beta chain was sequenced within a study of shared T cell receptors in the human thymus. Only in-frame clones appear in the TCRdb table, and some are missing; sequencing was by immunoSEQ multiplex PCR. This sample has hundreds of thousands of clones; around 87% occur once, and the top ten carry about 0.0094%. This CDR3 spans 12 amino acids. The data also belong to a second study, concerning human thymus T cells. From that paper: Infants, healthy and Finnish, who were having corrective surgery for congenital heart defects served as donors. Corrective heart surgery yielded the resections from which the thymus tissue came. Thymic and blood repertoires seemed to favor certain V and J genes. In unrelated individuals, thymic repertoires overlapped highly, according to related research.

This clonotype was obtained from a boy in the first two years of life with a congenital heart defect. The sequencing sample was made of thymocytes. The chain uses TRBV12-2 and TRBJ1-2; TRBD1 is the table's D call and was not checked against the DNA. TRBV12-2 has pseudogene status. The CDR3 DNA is TGTGCAAGTCGTTGGGGCCCCTATGGCTACACCTTC. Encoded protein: CASRWGPYGYTF.